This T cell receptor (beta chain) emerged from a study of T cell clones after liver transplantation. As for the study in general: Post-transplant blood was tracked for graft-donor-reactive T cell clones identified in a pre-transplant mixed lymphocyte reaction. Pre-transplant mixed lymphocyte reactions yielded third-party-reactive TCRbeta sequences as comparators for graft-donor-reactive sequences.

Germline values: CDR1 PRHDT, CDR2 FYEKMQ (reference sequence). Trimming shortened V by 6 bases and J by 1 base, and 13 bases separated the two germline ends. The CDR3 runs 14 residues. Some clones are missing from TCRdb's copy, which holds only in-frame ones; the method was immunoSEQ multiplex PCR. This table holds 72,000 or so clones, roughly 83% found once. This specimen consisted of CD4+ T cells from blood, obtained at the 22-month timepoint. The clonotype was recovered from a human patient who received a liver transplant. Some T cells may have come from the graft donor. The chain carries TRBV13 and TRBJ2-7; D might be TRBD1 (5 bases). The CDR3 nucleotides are TGTGCCAGCAGGAGAATAGACAGTTCCTACGAGCAGTACTTC. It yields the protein CASRRIDSSYEQYF. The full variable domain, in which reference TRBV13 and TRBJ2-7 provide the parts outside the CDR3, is AAGVIQSPRHLIKEKRETATLKCYPIPRHDTVYWYQQGPGQDPQFLISFYEKMQSDKGSIPDRFSAQQFSDYHSELNMSSLELGDSALYFCASRRIDSSYEQYFGPGTRLTVT.